A single sample gave rise to the 28 T cell receptor beta chains below, sequenced in a study of low-dose radiotherapy and immunotherapy resistance in tumors. With TRAV- and TRBV-specific primers, first-strand cDNA was made, covering the alpha and beta chains. Over about 19 PCR cycles, TCRs were amplified from a constant-region primer and V-primer adapter. TCRdb recomputed calls from the reads with MiXCR, one row per CDR3 protein. The repertoire includes under 110,000 distinct CDR3 sequences, around 20% of them detected once, and about 4% sits in the top ten. This sample's time point: after trial treatment. Treatment of the sample: LDRT plus nivolumab, ipilimumab, low-dose cyclophosphamide and aspirin (RACIN trial). The sequencing used PBMCs, collected after low-dose radiotherapy plus immunotherapy. The source is a male donor with prostate cancer.

The table lists this clonotype with many counts. The junction departs from the called germline gene at one end, perhaps through a read error. The rearrangement joins TRBV4-1 to TRBJ1-5, with TRBD1 as a possible D gene (5 bases). Looked up from germline, CDR1 is MGHRA and CDR2 is YSYEKL. CDR3 length equals 12 residues. CDR3 in DNA: TGTGCCAGCAGCCAACGGGGCCGTCCCCAGCATTTT. Translating it yields CASSQRGRPQHF.

About this clonotype: A far larger clone differs by one base, so this is likely a read error. The chain couples TRBV28 to TRBJ2-5; 8 nucleotides match TRBD1. Germline CDR1 is MDHEN and CDR2 is SYDVKM. This CDR3 has 16 residues. As DNA, the CDR3 is TGTGCCACCAGTGATTGGGTCAGGGGGCGCCAAGAGACCCAGTACTTC. Amino acids: CATSDWVRGRQETQYF.

This chain uses TRBV12-3 or TRBV12-4 with TRBJ2-3; the match to TRBD2 covers 14 bases. V lost 6 bases and J lost 4; bases outside the gene matches: 12. This CDR3 spans 18 amino acids. DNA for the CDR3: TGTGCCAGCAGCTTGGGACTAGCGGGAGAGGGCCGGGCAGATACGCAGTATTTT. It yields the protein CASSLGLAGEGRADTQYF.

This clonotype showed up many times. The chain uses TRBV7-2 and TRBJ2-1, with D possibly called TRBD1 or TRBD2 (7 bases each). Trimming shortened V by 5 bases and J by 8 bases, and 19 bases separated the two germline ends. CDR1 and CDR2 (germline): SGHTA, FQGNSA. The CDR3 covers 15 residues. The CDR3: CASSPRGGGQYEQFF. CDR3 DNA: TGTGCCAGCAGCCCCAGGGGGGGGGGCCAATATGAGCAGTTCTTC.

This clonotype appeared many times. The chain combines TRBV10-3 with TRBJ2-7; D unclear. Trimming shortened V by 5 bases and J by 7 bases, and 12 bases separated the two germline ends. Looked up from germline, CDR1 is ENHRY and CDR2 is SYGVKD. This CDR3 spans 12 amino acids. The CDR3 region has the DNA TGTGCCATCAGTCCGTCCCGGTGGGAGCAGTACTTC. Translated, it gives CAISPSRWEQYF.

Ten or more counts support this clonotype. This chain links TRBV14 with TRBJ2-3; the match to TRBD1 covers 10 bases. Per germline, CDR1 SGHDN and CDR2 FVKESK. The CDR3 length is 14 residues. Unmatched junction bases numbered 5, after V lost 11 bases and J lost 0 bases. The CDR3 protein is CAEKGQGSTDTQYF. The CDR3 DNA reads TGTGCCGAGAAGGGACAGGGGAGCACAGATACGCAGTATTTT.

This clonotype was seen a few times. The chain carries TRBV7-9 and TRBJ2-1; the D gene could be TRBD1 or TRBD2 (7 bases each). The V end lost 2 bases, the J end lost 7 bases, and 15 bases lay between the germline ends. CDR1 and CDR2 from the germline V gene are SEHNR and FQNEAQ (reference sequence). The CDR3 consists of 15 residues. The CDR3 protein is CASSLWNRGGNEQFF. The CDR3 DNA sequence: TGTGCCAGCAGCTTATGGAACAGGGGAGGGAATGAGCAGTTCTTC.

Many counts were recorded for this clonotype. The gene calls are TRBV6-5 and TRBJ1-1, with 9 bases identical to TRBD1. V lost 5 bases and J lost 1; bases outside the gene matches: 14. The CDR3 is made up of 18 amino acids. In germline, CDR1 is MNHEY, CDR2 SVGAGI. CDR3 in amino acids: CASSPDDQTGGGNTEAFF. CDR3 nucleotides: TGTGCCAGCAGTCCAGATGACCAGACAGGGGGAGGGAACACTGAAGCTTTCTTT.

At least ten counts were recorded for this clonotype. V gene TRBV24-1 combines with J gene TRBJ2-3, with D possibly being TRBD1 or TRBD2 (5 bases each). The V end lost 9 bases, the J end lost 0 bases, and 12 bases lay between the germline ends. The germline V gene has CDR1 KGHDR and CDR2 SFDVKD. The CDR3 totals 14 residues. This chain's CDR3 is CATAPGASTDTQYF. The CDR3 DNA reads TGTGCCACCGCCCCCGGGGCCAGCACAGATACGCAGTATTTT.

Ten or more counts support this clonotype. CDR3 nucleotide sequence: TGCAGTGCTAGTAATAGCGGCCCCTACGAGCAGTACTTC. Its protein product is CSASNSGPYEQYF. This chain links TRBV20-1 with TRBJ2-7, with a weak D call TRBD2 (6 bases). CDR1 is DFQATT, CDR2 SNEGSKA, per germline (reference sequence). Trimming removed 3 bases from V and 2 bases from J, with 11 bases in between. The CDR3 is 13 residues long.

The V gene is TRBV5-1, the J gene TRBJ2-1; D not certain. CDR1 is SGHRS and CDR2 is YFSETQ in the germline V gene. CDR3 size: 17 residues. Trimming removed 0 bases from V and 0 bases from J, with 13 bases in between. The CDR3 region is CASSLASGRSSYNEQFF. The CDR3 region has the DNA TGCGCCAGCAGCTTGGCCTCCGGAAGGAGCTCCTACAATGAGCAGTTCTTC.

As for this clonotype: It is likely a read error: a sequence one base away is far more abundant. V and J are TRBV6-5 and TRBJ2-1; 9 bases agree with TRBD1. The CDR3 has 13 residues. Germline V gene sequence: CDR1 MNHEY, CDR2 SVGAGI. V trimming: 7 bases; J trimming: 10 bases; junction bases outside the gene matches: 8. CDR3 loop: CASTQGASYEQFF. CDR3 sequence (DNA): TGTGCCAGCACACAGGGGGCCTCCTACGAGCAGTTCTTC.

V gene TRBV12-3 or TRBV12-4 combines with J gene TRBJ1-1, with no clear D. V was shortened by 6 bases and J by 1 base, with 15 bases between the two germline ends. This CDR3 is built from 15 residues. CDR3 protein: CASSYRGRANTEAFF. The CDR3 DNA reads TGTGCCAGCAGCTACCGAGGGAGGGCGAACACTGAAGCTTTCTTT.

This clonotype was observed many times. The CDR3 protein is CASSQAPSGGATDTQYF. CDR3 bases: TGCGCCAGCAGCCAAGCCCCTAGCGGGGGGGCAACAGATACGCAGTATTTT. The chain combines TRBV4-1 with TRBJ2-3, with 12 positions matching TRBD2. Trimming took 1 base from V and 3 from J; bases not matched to a gene: 5. This CDR3 region has 17 residues. Germline loops: CDR1 MGHRA, CDR2 YSYEKL.

This clonotype has ten or more counts. The rearrangement joins TRBV3-1 to TRBJ2-7; possible D gene TRBD1, 6 bases. Germline CDR1 reads LGHDT; CDR2 reads YNNKEL (reference sequence). The CDR3 consists of 15 residues. V dropped 5 bases and J dropped 5 bases, with 19 bases sitting between them. The CDR3 region is CASSDSDGGWNEQYF. For the CDR3, the DNA is TGTGCCAGCAGCGATTCCGATGGGGGCTGGAACGAGCAGTACTTC.

The CDR3 protein is CASSTRTGTEQYF. In nucleotides, the CDR3 is TGTGCCAGCAGCACCCGGACAGGGACCGAGCAGTACTTC. This rearrangement joins TRBV13 to TRBJ2-7; 8 bases align to TRBD1. The V gene's germline CDR1 is PRHDT and CDR2 FYEKMQ (reference sequence). CDR3 length: 13 residues. The junction had 6 bases not matched to a gene; V was cut back by 5 bases and J by 6 bases.

This clonotype was recorded only once. This sequence is one base from a far larger clone and is likely a read error. The chain carries TRBV4-2 and TRBJ2-1; 7 bases line up with TRBD2. From germline, CDR1 is LGHNA and CDR2 YNFKEQ. The CDR3 has 19 amino acids. V gave up 4 bases and J gave up 10 bases; unmatched junction bases: 25. This CDR3 is CASSPLARGGLGGNYEQFF. The CDR3 DNA reads TGTGCCAGCAGCCCCTTGGCCCGGGGAGGGTTGGGGGGAAACTACGAGCAGTTCTTC.

J is TRBJ1-4 and V is TRBV5-1, with 8 bases identical to TRBD1. Germline V CDR1 and CDR2: SGHRS, YFSETQ. The CDR3 loop spans 15 amino acids. The J segment lost 8 bases and the V segment lost 4 bases, leaving 10 bases of the junction unmatched. CDR3 protein: CASSPAQGAGEKLFF. The CDR3 nucleotides read TGCGCCAGCAGCCCGGCCCAGGGGGCAGGGGAAAAACTGTTTTTT.

The table lists this clonotype with many counts. V usage is TRBV3-1 and J usage is TRBJ2-2, with D perhaps matching TRBD2 (6 bases). Germline CDR1 and CDR2: LGHDT and YNNKEL (reference sequence). The CDR3 extends over 13 amino acids. The V end lost 4 bases, the J end lost 7 bases, and 10 bases lay between the germline ends. The CDR3 loop reads CASSLRRDGELFF. In DNA form, the CDR3 reads TGTGCCAGCAGCCTAAGGAGGGACGGGGAGCTGTTTTTT.

The sample holds many counts of this clonotype. The rearrangement uses TRBV15 and TRBJ1-5, with 9 bases that match TRBD1. This CDR3 is 15 amino acids long. The V gene end was trimmed by 3 bases and the J gene end by 1 base; junction bases not matched to a gene: 1. In germline, CDR1 is LNHNV, CDR2 YYDKDF (reference sequence). CDR3 DNA sequence: TGTGCCACCAGCAGTGACAGGGGGAGCAATCAGCCCCAGCATTTT. Its protein is CATSSDRGSNQPQHF.

This clonotype was counted ten times or more. J is TRBJ1-6 and V is TRBV2; tentative D call: TRBD1 (6 bases). Trimming removed 7 bases at V and 5 bases at J, with 18 bases between. The CDR3 runs 16 residues. Germline assignment: CDR1 SNHLY and CDR2 FYNNEI. The CDR3, as DNA: TGTGCCAGCAAGGGGGGGGGCCGCGAAGATAATTCACCCCTCCACTTT. It encodes CASKGGGREDNSPLHF.

This clonotype has a count of ten or more. This chain links TRBV5-1 with TRBJ2-3; 9 nucleotides align to TRBD1. The CDR3 extends over 15 amino acids. The V gene's germline CDR1 is SGHRS and CDR2 YFSETQ. J lost 3 bases, V lost 4 bases, and 6 bases had no gene match. The CDR3 loop is CASSPKGQGTDTQYF. The CDR3 nucleotides are TGCGCCAGCAGCCCAAAGGGACAGGGTACAGATACGCAGTATTTT.

The V call is TRBV3-1, the J call TRBJ2-3; 10 bases are shared with TRBD2. The germline CDR1 and CDR2 sequences are LGHDT and YNNKEL (reference sequence). The V and J ends lost 4 bases and 1 base, in that order; junction bases with no gene match: 5. There are 16 residues in the CDR3. DNA for the CDR3: TGTGCCAGCAGCCGAATCAGCGGGGGGGGCACAGATACGCAGTATTTT. It codes for CASSRISGGGTDTQYF.

This clonotype was seen more than once but under ten times. The DNA of the CDR3 is TGTGCCAGCAGGCGGGGTGGAGATACGCAGTATTTT. Translated: CASRRGGDTQYF. V is TRBV2 and J is TRBJ2-3; a possible D gene is TRBD2 (6 bases). The V end lost 6 bases, the J end lost 5 bases, and 9 bases lay between the germline ends. The germline CDR1 and CDR2 sequences are SNHLY and FYNNEI. This CDR3 region has 12 residues. The full variable domain, its missing parts supplied by reference TRBV2 and TRBJ2-3, is EPEVTQTPSHQVTQMGQEVILRCVPISNHLYFYWYRQILGQKVEFLVSFYNNEISEKSEIFDDQFSVERPDGSNFTLKIRSTKLEDSAMYFCASRRGGDTQYFGPGTRLTVL.

Comment on this clonotype: This likely came from a read error, as a far larger clone is one base away. This sequence joins TRBV5-5 and TRBJ1-6, with a tentative D call TRBD1 (6 bases). V dropped 7 bases and J dropped 8 bases, with 13 bases sitting between them. The germline V gene has CDR1 SGHKS and CDR2 YYEKEE (reference sequence). The CDR3 loop spans 13 amino acids. CDR3: CASSNGQHSPLHF. CDR3 in DNA: TGTGCCAGCTCTAACGGACAGCATTCACCCCTCCACTTT.

This clonotype has ten or more counts. V is TRBV11-2 and J is TRBJ2-7, with D possibly being TRBD1 (6 bases). With 1 base removed from V and 2 bases from J, the gap between germline ends came to 12 bases. Germline V gene data show CDR1 as SGHAT and CDR2 as FQNNGV. This CDR3 contains 15 residues. This CDR3 reads CASSLGTVTAYEQYF. For the CDR3, the DNA is TGTGCCAGCAGCTTAGGGACAGTTACCGCCTACGAGCAGTACTTC.

This clonotype has ten or more counts. The CDR3 DNA is TGTGCCAGCAGTGGCGGGGACAACTATGGCTACACCTTC. Encoded protein: CASSGGDNYGYTF. This chain connects TRBV3-1 to TRBJ1-2; D is possibly TRBD1 (5 bases). The CDR3 totals 13 residues. Germline CDR1 LGHDT, CDR2 YNNKEL (reference sequence). The V gene lost 6 bases and the J gene lost 2 bases, with 10 bases spanning the gap.

This sequence joins TRBV9 and TRBJ2-1; TRBD1 agrees at 11 bases. The ends lost 0 bases at V and 7 bases at J; junction bases unmatched: 3. The CDR3 loop spans 15 amino acids. In germline, CDR1 is SGDLS, CDR2 YYNGEE. Written as DNA, the CDR3 is TGTGCCAGCAGCGTAGATGGGACAGGGGGAAATGAGCAGTTCTTC. It specifies CASSVDGTGGNEQFF. The full variable domain, in which reference TRBV9 and TRBJ2-1 provide the parts outside the CDR3, is DSGVTQTPKHLITATGQRVTLRCSPRSGDLSVYWYQQSLDQGLQFLIQYYNGEERAKGNILERFSAQQFPDLHSELNLSSLELGDSALYFCASSVDGTGGNEQFFGPGTRLTVL.